The 11 T cell receptor beta chains given below trace back to one sample, sequenced in a study of cytomegalovirus exposure and HLA in healthy donors. PCR involved 60 Vbeta and 13 Jbeta primers. Using immunoSEQ multiplex PCR, the repertoire was profiled, and TCRdb retains in-frame clones only, with some absent. The sample lists approximately 170,000 clones, over 70% seen once, with 7% in the top ten. The sequenced material came from PBMCs. The source of these receptors is a middle-aged woman in good health and CMV-seropositive.

In its sample, this clone was seen once. CDR3 sequence reads: CASSLPRLEYF. In DNA form, the CDR3 reads TGTGCCAGCAGTTTACCCAGATTGGAGTACTTC. This chain uses TRBV28 with TRBJ2-7; D unclear. The germline CDR1 and CDR2 sequences are MDHEN and SYDVKM. This CDR3 region has 11 residues. The V gene lost 2 bases and the J gene lost 11 bases, with 10 bases spanning the gap.

With regard to this clone: An end of the junction differs from the germline gene, which may be a read error. This chain connects TRBV6-6 to TRBJ1-2; D unresolved. The CDR3 runs to 10 residues. The V gene's germline CDR1 is MNHNY and CDR2 SVGAGI (reference sequence). The DNA for the CDR3 is TGTGCCAGCAGTTACACACACAGATTATTC. Residues: CASSYTHRLF.

As for this clone: Its ends do not fully match the called genes, so a read error is possible. The rearrangement links TRBV5-1 to TRBJ2-2; perhaps TRBD2 as D (5 bases). The length of the CDR3 is 14 residues. Germline V gene lookup returns CDR1 SGHRS and CDR2 YFSETQ. In DNA, the CDR3 is TGCGCCAGCAGCTTGGGGGTAAACACCGGGGAGCCGTTTTTT. Translation gives CASSLGVNTGEPFF.

The rearrangement links TRBV30 to TRBJ1-5; no clear D gene. Germline CDR1 and CDR2: GTSNPN and SVGIG (reference sequence). The CDR3 has 13 residues. V was trimmed by 1 base and J by 7 bases, leaving 11 bases between them. CDR3 amino acids: CAWSGEGAQPQHF. CDR3 DNA: TGTGCCTGGAGTGGGGAGGGCGCGCAGCCCCAGCATTTT.

This clone was seen more than once but under ten times. The chain recombines TRBV6-5 with TRBJ1-1; D is perhaps TRBD1 (5 bases). This CDR3 region has 16 residues. Germline values: CDR1 MNHEY, CDR2 SVGAGI. V was pared by 2 bases and J by 1 base, with 14 bases between. The CDR3 sequence is CASSYMTEGRNTEAFF. The CDR3 nucleotides are TGTGCCAGCAGTTACATGACAGAAGGGCGGAACACTGAAGCTTTCTTT.

V is TRBV11-3 and J is TRBJ2-5, with TRBD1 matching over 7 bases. Trimming cost V 4 bases and J 5 bases; bases outside gene matches: 13. Per germline, CDR1 SGHNT and CDR2 YENEEA. CDR3 length: 16 amino acids. CDR3 bases: TGTGCCAGCAGCTCAGGCAAGGGGGCTGACCGGGAGACCCAGTACTTC. Translating gives CASSSGKGADRETQYF.

The gene calls are TRBV6-5 and TRBJ1-2; TRBD1 matches at 7 bases. CDR1 and CDR2 from the germline V gene are MNHEY and SVGAGI. The CDR3 is 13 residues long. The ends lost 6 bases at V and 7 bases at J; junction bases unmatched: 8. For the CDR3, the DNA is TGTGCCAGCAGGACCGACAGGGTGGGTGGCTACACCTTC. Protein sequence: CASRTDRVGGYTF.

This chain connects TRBV2 to TRBJ1-1, with D perhaps TRBD1 (6 bases). CDR3 length: 15 amino acids. V was trimmed by 6 bases and J by 2 bases, leaving 16 bases between them. CDR1 and CDR2 from the germline V gene are SNHLY and FYNNEI. This CDR3 reads CASRFGTRFNTEAFF. In nucleotides, the CDR3 is TGTGCCAGCAGGTTCGGGACACGCTTCAACACTGAAGCTTTCTTT.

The chain combines TRBV9 with TRBJ2-3; the match to TRBD2 covers 8 bases. J was trimmed by 2 bases and V by 6 bases; bases with no gene match: 8. This CDR3 region has 15 residues. Germline V gene lookup returns CDR1 SGDLS and CDR2 YYNGEE. CDR3: CASTVSGANTDTQYF. The DNA of the CDR3 is TGTGCCAGCACCGTTAGCGGGGCCAACACAGATACGCAGTATTTT. The full variable domain, in which reference TRBV9 and TRBJ2-3 provide the parts outside the CDR3, is DSGVTQTPKHLITATGQRVTLRCSPRSGDLSVYWYQQSLDQGLQFLIQYYNGEERAKGNILERFSAQQFPDLHSELNLSSLELGDSALYFCASTVSGANTDTQYFGPGTRLTVL.

This clone came up a few times. The CDR3 DNA is TGTGCCAGCAGTTACTCGGTAGGGGACTCTGGAAACACCATATATTTT. It translates to CASSYSVGDSGNTIYF. This sequence joins TRBV6-5 and TRBJ1-3; a weak D match, TRBD1 (5 bases). CDR1 MNHEY and CDR2 SVGAGI come from the germline V gene. Trimming stripped 0 bases from V and 0 bases from J, with 9 bases between. This CDR3 contains 16 residues.

V and J are TRBV25-1 and TRBJ1-2; D call uncertain. V lost 6 bases to trimming and J lost 8 bases, with 13 bases between them. Germline V gene sequence: CDR1 MGHDK, CDR2 SYGVNS. The CDR3 loop spans 12 amino acids. The CDR3 sequence is CASSYGLEGYTF. The CDR3 DNA reads as TGTGCCAGCAGCTATGGGCTTGAGGGCTACACCTTC.